This is a list of T cell receptor beta chains from one sample in a study of OX40 agonist ivuxolimab in advanced cancers. Sequenced by immunoSEQ multiplex PCR; TCRdb stores in-frame clones only, minus some. The sample lists over 8,500 clones; about 89% were seen once. The material was CD4+ or CD8+ T cells sorted from blood, obtained in a trial of the OX40 agonist ivuxolimab. These receptor sequences come from an adult with an advanced solid tumor such as melanoma, head and neck, liver or kidney cancer. Both conserved end residues are part of each CDR3. The order of the fields is J gene, CDR3 length, D gene, clone size, V gene, CDR3 protein, CDR3 DNA. The D gene is left open where the match is weak. The size of a clone is reported for some rows only, either as once, few or many, or as a class for expanded clones.

J: TRBJ2-1
length: 19
D: TRBD2
size: -
V: TRBV7-9
CDR3: CASSITSGRGGGSYNEQFF
DNA: TGTGCCAGCAGCATTACTAGCGGGAGGGGTGGAGGGTCCTACAATGAGCAGTTCTTC

J: TRBJ2-2
length: 16
D: TRBD2
size: -
V: TRBV9
CDR3: CASSPGLAGAVGELFF
DNA: TGTGCCAGCAGCCCCGGACTAGCGGGAGCGGTCGGGGAGCTGTTTTTT

J: TRBJ2-1
length: 14
D: -
size: once
V: TRBV28
CDR3: CASSLDSHYNEQFF
DNA: TGTGCCAGCAGTTTAGACTCCCATTACAATGAGCAGTTCTTC

J: TRBJ2-7
length: 13
D: -
size: -
V: TRBV28
CDR3: CASSLTGSYEQYF
DNA: TGTGCCAGCAGTTTAACGGGATCCTACGAGCAGTACTTC

J: TRBJ2-2
length: 23
D: TRBD2
size: -
V: TRBV27
CDR3: CASSLWLAGTSGLNVTSTGELFF
DNA: TGTGCCAGCAGTTTATGGTTGGCCGGGACTAGCGGTCTCAACGTCACATCGACCGGGGAGCTGTTTTTT

J: TRBJ2-7
length: 15
D: -
size: -
V: TRBV19
CDR3: CASSIMSGALNEQYF
DNA: TGTGCCAGTAGTATTATGTCAGGGGCCTTGAACGAGCAGTACTTC

J: TRBJ2-7
length: 15
D: -
size: -
V: TRBV4-1
CDR3: CASSQDPGGLYEQYF
DNA: TGCGCCAGCAGCCAAGATCCGGGCGGTCTCTACGAGCAGTACTTC

J: TRBJ2-2
length: 17
D: -
size: -
V: TRBV4-1
CDR3: CASRRTASYELTGELFF
DNA: TGCGCCAGCAGGAGGACAGCAAGCTATGAACTCACCGGGGAGCTGTTTTTT

J: TRBJ1-3
length: 17
D: -
size: -
V: TRBV9
CDR3: CASSVGGLPTIGNTIYF
DNA: TGTGCCAGCAGCGTAGGTGGTTTACCGACGATTGGAAACACCATATATTTT

J: TRBJ2-7
length: 12
D: TRBD1
size: -
V: TRBV7-9
CDR3: CASSLGQGVQYF
DNA: TGTGCCAGCAGCTTAGGCCAGGGGGTGCAGTACTTC

J: TRBJ1-2
length: 13
D: -
size: -
V: TRBV6-6
CDR3: CASRLGSIYGYTF
DNA: TGTGCCAGCAGGCTCGGCAGTATCTATGGCTACACCTTC

J: TRBJ1-2
length: 13
D: -
size: -
V: TRBV28
CDR3: CASSLGHIYGYTF
DNA: TGTGCCAGCAGTCTCGGACACATCTATGGCTACACCTTC

J: TRBJ2-6
length: 14
D: -
size: -
V: TRBV27
CDR3: CASSLQSGANVLTF
DNA: TGTGCCAGCAGTTTGCAGTCTGGGGCCAACGTCCTGACTTTC

J: TRBJ2-7
length: 19
D: TRBD2
size: -
V: TRBV4-1
CDR3: CASSQETGGIIVGSYEQYF
DNA: TGCGCCAGCAGCCAAGAAACGGGAGGGATAATCGTTGGCTCCTACGAGCAGTACTTC

J: TRBJ2-2
length: 14
D: -
size: -
V: TRBV5-4
CDR3: CASSLGTYTGELFF
DNA: TGTGCCAGCAGCCTAGGGACTTACACCGGGGAGCTGTTTTTT

J: TRBJ1-1
length: 17
D: -
size: -
V: TRBV28
CDR3: CASSLGFGGPPGTEAFF
DNA: TGTGCCAGCAGTTTAGGTTTTGGAGGTCCCCCGGGAACTGAAGCTTTCTTT

J: TRBJ1-1
length: 15
D: TRBD1
size: -
V: TRBV10-1
CDR3: CASSPGQGENTEAFF
DNA: TGCGCCAGCAGTCCAGGACAGGGGGAGAACACTGAAGCTTTCTTT